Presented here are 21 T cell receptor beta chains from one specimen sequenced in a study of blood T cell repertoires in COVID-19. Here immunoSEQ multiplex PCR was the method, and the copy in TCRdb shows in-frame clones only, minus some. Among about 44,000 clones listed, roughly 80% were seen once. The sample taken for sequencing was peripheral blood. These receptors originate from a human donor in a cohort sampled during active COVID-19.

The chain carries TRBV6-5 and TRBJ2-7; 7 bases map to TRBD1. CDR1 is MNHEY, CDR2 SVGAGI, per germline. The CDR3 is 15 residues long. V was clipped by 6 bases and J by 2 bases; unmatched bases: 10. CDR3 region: CASSKAGQAAYEQYF. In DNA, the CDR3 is TGTGCCAGCAGCAAAGCTGGACAGGCGGCCTACGAGCAGTACTTC.

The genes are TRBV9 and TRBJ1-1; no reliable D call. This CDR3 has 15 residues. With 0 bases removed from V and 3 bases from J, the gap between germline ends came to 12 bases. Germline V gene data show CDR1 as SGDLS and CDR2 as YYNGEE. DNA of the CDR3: TGTGCCAGCAGCGTAGAAGGGAGATTGGACACTGAAGCTTTCTTT. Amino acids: CASSVEGRLDTEAFF.

The CDR3 is CASGEGPPYEQYF. The CDR3 DNA is TGTGCTAGTGGGGAGGGGCCGCCCTACGAGCAGTACTTC. The rearrangement links TRBV12-5 to TRBJ2-7; TRBD2 might be the D (6 bases). The V gene lost 6 bases and the J gene lost 2 bases, with 11 bases spanning the gap. This CDR3 comprises 13 residues. Germline values: CDR1 LGHNT, CDR2 FRNRAP.

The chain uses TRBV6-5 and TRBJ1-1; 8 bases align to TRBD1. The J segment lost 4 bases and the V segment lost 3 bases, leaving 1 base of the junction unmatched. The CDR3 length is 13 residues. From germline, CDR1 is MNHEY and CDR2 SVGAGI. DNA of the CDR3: TGTGCCAGCAGTTATACAGGGGGCACTGAAGCTTTCTTT. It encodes CASSYTGGTEAFF.

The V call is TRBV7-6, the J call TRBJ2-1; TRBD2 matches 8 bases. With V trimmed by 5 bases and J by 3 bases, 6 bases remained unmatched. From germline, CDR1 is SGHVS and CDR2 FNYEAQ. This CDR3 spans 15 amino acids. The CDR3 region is CASSLRTSSYNEQFF. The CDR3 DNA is TGTGCCAGCAGCCTTAGGACTAGCAGCTACAATGAGCAGTTCTTC.

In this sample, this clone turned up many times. CDR3 region: CASSLEAQGSGNTIYF. CDR3 nucleotide sequence: TGTGCCAGCAGCTTAGAGGCCCAGGGATCTGGAAACACCATATATTTT. This chain uses TRBV7-8 with TRBJ1-3; D might be TRBD1 (5 bases). The germline V gene has CDR1 SGHVS and CDR2 FQNEAQ. The CDR3 spans 16 residues. V was trimmed by 1 base and J by 1 base, leaving 11 bases between them.

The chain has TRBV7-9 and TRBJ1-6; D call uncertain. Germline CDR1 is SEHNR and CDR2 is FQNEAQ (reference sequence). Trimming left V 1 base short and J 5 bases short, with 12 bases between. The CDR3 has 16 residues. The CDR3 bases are TGTGCCAGCAGCTTAGTACTAGTGGGTGATAATTCACCCCTCCACTTT. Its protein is CASSLVLVGDNSPLHF.

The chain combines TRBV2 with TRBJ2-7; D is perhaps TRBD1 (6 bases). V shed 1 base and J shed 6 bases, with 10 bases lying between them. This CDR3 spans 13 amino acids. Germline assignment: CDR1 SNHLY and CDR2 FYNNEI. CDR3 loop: CASSEEGVSEQYV. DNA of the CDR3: TGTGCCAGCAGTGAAGAGGGGGTTAGCGAGCAGTACGTC.

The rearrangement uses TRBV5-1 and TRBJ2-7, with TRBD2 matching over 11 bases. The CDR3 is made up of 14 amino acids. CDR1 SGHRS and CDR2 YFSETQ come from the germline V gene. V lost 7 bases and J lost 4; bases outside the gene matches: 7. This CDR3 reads CASGLAGGFYEQYF. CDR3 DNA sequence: TGCGCCAGCGGGCTAGCGGGGGGCTTTTACGAGCAGTACTTC.

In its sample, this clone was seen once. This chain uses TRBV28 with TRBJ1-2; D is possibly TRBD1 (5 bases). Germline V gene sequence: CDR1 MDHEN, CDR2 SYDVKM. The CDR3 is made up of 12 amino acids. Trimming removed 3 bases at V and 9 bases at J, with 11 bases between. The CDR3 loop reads CASSFGPGRYTF. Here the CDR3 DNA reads TGTGCCAGCAGTTTTGGTCCAGGGCGCTACACCTTC.

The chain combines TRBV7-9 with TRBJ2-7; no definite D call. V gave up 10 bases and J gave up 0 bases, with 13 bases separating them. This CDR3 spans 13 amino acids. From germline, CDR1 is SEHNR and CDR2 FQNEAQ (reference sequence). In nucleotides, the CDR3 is TGTGCCACCGCTAACGCCAACTCCTACGAGCAGTACTTC. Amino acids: CATANANSYEQYF. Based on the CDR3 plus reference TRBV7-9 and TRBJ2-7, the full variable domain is DTGVSQNPRHKITKRGQNVTFRCDPISEHNRLYWYRQTLGQGPEFLTYFQNEAQLEKSRLLSDRFSAERPKGSFSTLEIQRTEQGDSAMYLCATANANSYEQYFGPGTRLTVT.

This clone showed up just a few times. The CDR3 DNA sequence: TGCGCCAGCAGCTTGGGCGTTAATTCACCCCTCCACTTT. This encodes CASSLGVNSPLHF. The chain couples TRBV5-1 to TRBJ1-6; D remains ambiguous. Trimming removed 0 bases at V and 6 bases at J, with 4 bases between. Germline V CDR1 and CDR2: SGHRS, YFSETQ. This CDR3 spans 13 amino acids. Supplemented by reference TRBV5-1 and TRBJ1-6, the full variable domain reads KAGVTQTPRYLIKTRGQQVTLSCSPISGHRSVSWYQQTPGQGLQFLFEYFSETQRNKGNFPGRFSGRQFSNSRSEMNVSTLELGDSALYLCASSLGVNSPLHFGNGTRLTVT.

CDR3 protein: CASSQERQGETQYF. In DNA form, the CDR3 reads TGTGCCAGCAGCCAAGAGAGGCAGGGGGAGACCCAGTACTTC. V usage is TRBV14 and J usage is TRBJ2-5, with D possibly TRBD1 on 6 matching bases. Germline V gene data show CDR1 as SGHDN and CDR2 as FVKESK. Deletions cut 0 bases from V and 5 bases from J, with 10 bases between. The CDR3 sequence is 14 residues long.

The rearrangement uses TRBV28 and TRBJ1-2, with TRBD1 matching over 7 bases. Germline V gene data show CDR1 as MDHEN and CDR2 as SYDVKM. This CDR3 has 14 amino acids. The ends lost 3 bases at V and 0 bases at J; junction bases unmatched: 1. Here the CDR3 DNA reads TGTGCCAGCAGTTTCGGGACAGCTAACTATGGCTACACCTTC. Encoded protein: CASSFGTANYGYTF.

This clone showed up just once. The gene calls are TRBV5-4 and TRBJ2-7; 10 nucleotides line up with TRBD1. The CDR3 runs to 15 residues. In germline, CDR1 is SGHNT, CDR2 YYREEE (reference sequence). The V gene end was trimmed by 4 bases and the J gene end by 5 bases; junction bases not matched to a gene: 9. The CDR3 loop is CASSPGTGASHEQYV. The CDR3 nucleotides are TGTGCCAGCAGCCCGGGGACAGGGGCAAGCCACGAGCAGTACGTC.

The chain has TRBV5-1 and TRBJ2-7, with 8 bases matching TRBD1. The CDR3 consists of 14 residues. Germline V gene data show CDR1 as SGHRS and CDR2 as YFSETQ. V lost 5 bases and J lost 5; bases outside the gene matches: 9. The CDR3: CASRFDRGGDEQYF. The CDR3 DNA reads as TGCGCCAGCAGATTTGACAGGGGTGGCGACGAGCAGTACTTC.

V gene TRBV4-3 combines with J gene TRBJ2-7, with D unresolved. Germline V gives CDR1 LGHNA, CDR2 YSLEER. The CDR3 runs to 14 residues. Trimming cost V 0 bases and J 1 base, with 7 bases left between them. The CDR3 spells CASSQDPVSYEQYF. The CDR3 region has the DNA TGCGCCAGCAGCCAAGATCCGGTTTCCTACGAGCAGTACTTC.

The CDR3, as DNA: TGTGCCTGGAGTCCACAGGTCACCGGGGAGCTGTTTTTT. Amino acid sequence: CAWSPQVTGELFF. V is TRBV30 and J is TRBJ2-2; perhaps TRBD1 as D (5 bases). Deletions cut 2 bases from V and 4 bases from J, with 8 bases between. CDR1 is GTSNPN and CDR2 is SVGIG in the germline V gene (reference sequence). The CDR3 runs to 13 residues. Full variable domain (rest looked up from reference TRBV30 and TRBJ2-2): SQTIHQWPATLVQPVGSPLSLECTVEGTSNPNLYWYRQAAGRGLQLLFYSVGIGQISSEVPQNLSASRPQDRQFILSSKKLLLSDSGFYLCAWSPQVTGELFFGEGSRLTVL.

CDR3 sequence reads: CASHRIGRGIADTQYF. The CDR3 nucleotides are TGTGCCAGCCACCGCATCGGGAGGGGTATCGCAGATACGCAGTATTTT. This chain links TRBV5-4 with TRBJ2-3; 8 bases fit TRBD2. This CDR3 has 16 residues. Germline trimming cut 7 bases from V and 4 bases from J; bases unmatched to any gene: 14. Germline V gene data show CDR1 as SGHNT and CDR2 as YYREEE (reference sequence). The full variable domain, its missing parts supplied by reference TRBV5-4 and TRBJ2-3, is ETGVTQSPTHLIKTRGQQVTLRCSSQSGHNTVSWYQQALGQGPQFIFQYYREEENGRGNFPPRFSGLQFPNYSSELNVNALELDDSALYLCASHRIGRGIADTQYFGPGTRLTVL.

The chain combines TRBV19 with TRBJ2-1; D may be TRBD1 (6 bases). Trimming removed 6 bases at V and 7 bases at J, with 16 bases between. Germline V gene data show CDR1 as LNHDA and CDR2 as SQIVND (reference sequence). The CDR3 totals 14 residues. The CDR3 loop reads CASREQGLLNEQFF. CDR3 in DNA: TGTGCCAGTAGGGAACAGGGCTTGCTAAATGAGCAGTTCTTC.

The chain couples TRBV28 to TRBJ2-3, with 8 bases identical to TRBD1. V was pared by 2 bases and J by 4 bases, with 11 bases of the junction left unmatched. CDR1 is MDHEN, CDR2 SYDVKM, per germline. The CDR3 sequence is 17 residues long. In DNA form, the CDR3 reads TGTGCCAGCAGTTTAGCAGGACAGGGCCGAGGTGCAGATACGCAGTATTTT. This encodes CASSLAGQGRGADTQYF.